This T cell receptor beta chain was recovered during a study of shared clonotypes between healthy human individuals. The assay was immunoSEQ multiplex PCR, and TCRdb's table has in-frame clones only and misses some. Of around 700,000 clones listed, less than 85% are singletons. A remark on this clone: Its antigen is not known.

Study results and limitations: Clonotypes not shared had lower generation probabilities than those common to all four donors.

Only Caucasian adults living in Nashville, Tennessee made up the donor group. The germline CDR1 and CDR2 sequences are MDHEN and SYDVKM. The V and J ends lost 3 bases and 4 bases, in that order; junction bases with no gene match: 11. There are 18 residues in the CDR3. This TCR was sampled from a young woman in good health. Sample: memory CD4+ T cells sorted from blood. Subset: CD45RA-negative fraction. The chain has TRBV28 and TRBJ2-1; 11 nucleotides line up with TRBD2. CDR3 sequence: CASSFLRGRTSGYNEQFF. The CDR3 DNA follows: TGTGCCAGCAGTTTTCTGAGGGGGAGGACTAGCGGGTACAATGAGCAGTTCTTC.